Reported below is one TCR beta chain. Germline assignment: CDR1 ENHRY and CDR2 SYGVKD. The CDR3 sequence is 15 residues long. The J segment lost 5 bases and the V segment lost 9 bases, leaving 15 bases of the junction unmatched. Per the original data handling: Estimation of nucleated cell counts was performed using reference gene primer amplification. TCRdb's table, derived via immunoSEQ multiplex PCR, lists solely in-frame clones and lacks some. Clone size and the V and J calls come from that table; the DNA yielded D and trimming. The table lists over 55,000 clones, 87% of them singletons. These data come from a study of blood T cell repertoires in COVID-19.

The origin of this receptor is a woman older than 75 with acute or convalescent COVID-19. This chain uses TRBV10-3 with TRBJ1-1; 7 bases agree with TRBD1. Sequencing input: peripheral blood. This CDR3 reads CAIGQVHLVGTEAFF. CDR3 nucleotides: TGTGCCATAGGACAGGTTCATTTGGTCGGTACTGAAGCTTTCTTT.